This TCR beta chain was profiled in a study of blood T cell repertoires in COVID-19 (dated by TCRdb to about 2020). General notes on the study: Samples covering the acute and convalescent phases of COVID-19 were provided by collaborators in the United States, Italy and Spain. The prospective study material was composed of cDNA or gDNA derived from T cells, B-cell-depleted T cells, or PBMCs. The dataset comprised deeply sampled blood TCRbeta repertoires from subjects exposed to, actively infected with, or recovered from COVID-19. A freely available public database, intended as a resource for researchers studying the immune response to SARS-CoV-2, is where the repertoires were released. Samples came from the ongoing ImmuneRACE study (first 160 participants) plus 1,254 subjects from 6 global collaborators. The sample metadata nearly always contained a de-identified subject ID, COVID-19 status, age in years and sex. HLA class I and class II types, where available, came from metadata supplied by the sample provider rather than from assay-based typing.

Points on this clone: What this receptor recognizes is not known. No qualities accompany the bases; no much larger clone lies one base away.

The full study reports these points: How much clinical and demographic metadata was included differed by source and by participant, and the metadata was provided uncurated.

The immunoSEQ Assay, a bias-controlled multiplex PCR, was used to amplify TCRbeta CDR3 regions from genomic DNA. The source study handled its data this way. Nucleated cell counts per sample were estimated from amplification of reference gene primers within the assay. Sequence reads were collapsed and filtered to measure the absolute abundance of every unique TCRbeta CDR3 rearrangement. Productive Simpson clonality was computed per sample as the square root of Simpson's diversity index over productive rearrangements. TCRdb retrieved this table from immuneACCESS and kept in-frame rearrangements only. Not all clones are present; in checked studies, unresolved V genes account for under half, and no reason is known for the remainder. That table is the source of V, J and clone size, and D and trimming were worked out from the DNA. This sample has some 260,000 clones in its table, and roughly 87% of those were observed once. Jointly, the top ten make up about 0.74% of the sample.

Measured from the cysteine to the phenylalanine, the CDR3 is 15 residues long. Only the CDR3 DNA stays, 45 bases, in frame from base 1. The germline V gene encodes CDR1 MNHEY and CDR2 SVGEGT. V is shortened by 5 bases, J by 5 bases, and the region joining them spans 16 bases. The collaborating institutions used their own protocols to collect whole blood in K2EDTA tubes. For TCRbeta analysis, collaborator samples were shipped as frozen whole blood, as isolated PBMCs, or as DNA extracted from either sample type. The chain uses TRBV6-2 or TRBV6-3 and TRBJ2-1; TRBD1 is a weak D gene call, 5 bases matching. The clonotype originates from a young woman with acute or convalescent COVID-19. Sequenced input: peripheral blood. The nucleotide sequence is given as TGTGCCAGCAGTGACCTGAATGGACAAAACAATGAGCAGTTCTTC. Its product reads: CASSDLNGQNNEQFF.